The rows below give T cell receptor beta chains drawn from one sample of a study of cytomegalovirus exposure and HLA in healthy donors. Measured with immunoSEQ multiplex PCR; TCRdb has only the in-frame clones, and not every one. The sample has about 140,000 clones, less than 85% seen once. What was sequenced was PBMCs. These receptors were taken from a woman aged 50 to 65 in good health and CMV-seropositive. CDR3s include the opening cysteine and the closing phenylalanine or tryptophan. The order of the fields is V gene, D gene, J gene, clone size, CDR3 DNA, CDR3 protein. A D gene is named only where the DNA matches it firmly. Rows give clone size only sometimes, using once, few, many, or a class for an expanded clone.

>TRBV9|TRBD1|TRBJ2-1|once
TGTGCCAGCAGCGTAGACACCTCTTTAACAGGGGATGAGCAGTTCTTC
CASSVDTSLTGDEQFF
>TRBV10-3|.|TRBJ2-3|.
TGTGCCATCAGTGGAGGTTGGGGCACAGATACGCAGTATTTT
CAISGGWGTDTQYF
>TRBV4-2|.|TRBJ2-7|.
TGTGCCAGCAGCCAAGTCGGCGAGCAGTACTTC
CASSQVGEQYF
>TRBV19|.|TRBJ2-7|.
TGTGCCAGTAGTATCGAGGACAGCTCCTACGAGCAGTACTTC
CASSIEDSSYEQYF
>TRBV30|.|TRBJ1-3|.
TGTGCCTGGAGTGTAGACTTCCGCTCTGGAAACACCATATATTTT
CAWSVDFRSGNTIYF
>TRBV27|TRBD1|TRBJ1-5|once
TGTGCCAGCAGTTTGTCCGGGACAGGCGGCAATCAGCCCCAGCATTTT
CASSLSGTGGNQPQHF
>TRBV9|TRBD2|TRBJ2-7|.
TGTGCCAGCAGCGTAGCCCCTAGCGGTCCCTACGAGCAGTACTTC
CASSVAPSGPYEQYF
>TRBV5-1|TRBD1|TRBJ2-7|.
TGCGCCAGCAGCTTGGGCTCCCGGGACAGGGTGTACGAGCAGTACTTC
CASSLGSRDRVYEQYF
>TRBV5-6|.|TRBJ2-2|.
TGTGCCAGCAGCTTGGGGCTCGGGGAGCTGTTTTTT
CASSLGLGELFF
>TRBV2|TRBD2|TRBJ2-2|.
TGTGCCAGCAGTGAGGAGACTAGCGGCGCCGGGGAGCTGTTTTTT
CASSEETSGAGELFF
>TRBV5-1|.|TRBJ2-3|.
TGCGCCAGCACAGGGGGGAGGACAGATACGCAGTATTTT
CASTGGRTDTQYF
>TRBV5-1|TRBD1|TRBJ2-2|.
TGCGCCAGCAGTTACAGGGGGGCCGGGGAGCTGTTTTTT
CASSYRGAGELFF
>TRBV7-8|.|TRBJ1-2|.
TGTGCCAGCAGCTTAGCTAGTAGGGGTTCCCCCTATGGCTACACCTTC
CASSLASRGSPYGYTF
>TRBV5-6|.|TRBJ1-2|few
TGTGCCAGCAGCTTGGGCAGTAACTATGGCTACACCTTC
CASSLGSNYGYTF
>TRBV7-8|TRBD1|TRBJ2-5|.
TGTGCCAGCAGCACCTTGACAGGGCATCAAGAGACCCAGTACTTC
CASSTLTGHQETQYF
>TRBV6-1|.|TRBJ1-2|.
TGTGCCAGCAGTTCGAACAGCGGTAGCTACACCTTC
CASSSNSGSYTF
>TRBV7-8|.|TRBJ1-1|.
TGTGCCAGCAGCTCTTCACAGGGCACTGAAGCTTTCTTT
CASSSSQGTEAFF
>TRBV7-8|TRBD1|TRBJ2-2|.
TGTGCCAGCAGCCTTCGGACAGGGACGAACACCGGGGAGCTGTTTTTT
CASSLRTGTNTGELFF
>TRBV28|.|TRBJ2-3|.
TGTGCCAGCAGTTTAAAGCCTAGCACAGATACGCAGTATTTT
CASSLKPSTDTQYF
>TRBV4-2|.|TRBJ2-3|.
TGTGCCAGCAGCCAAGATTCCCGGGCCAACGGGATACGCACGTATTTT
CASSQDSRANGIRTYF
>TRBV12-5|.|TRBJ1-1|.
TGTGCTAGCTCCCCCCAGGGGAAGGACGCTGAAGCTTTCTTT
CASSPQGKDAEAFF
>TRBV7-9|.|TRBJ2-2|.
TGTGCCAGCAGCCCATCCGGGGGAAACACCGGGGAGCTGTTTTTT
CASSPSGGNTGELFF